A single sample gave rise to the 8 T cell receptor beta chains below, sequenced in a study of T cell responses to AZD1222 COVID-19 vaccine. The assay was immunoSEQ multiplex PCR, and TCRdb's table has in-frame clones only and misses some. The sample lists about 170,000 clones; about 87% were seen once. The material sequenced was peripheral blood, taken 28 days after the second dose of the MenACWY control vaccine. The receptors originated from an adult who received the MenACWY meningococcal vaccine as a control.

The genes are TRBV27 and TRBJ1-4; D call uncertain. V was pared by 8 bases and J by 2 bases, with 12 bases between. The CDR3 is made up of 14 amino acids. In germline, CDR1 is MNHEY, CDR2 SMNVEV (reference sequence). CDR3: CASGRPGTNEKLFF. The CDR3 region has the DNA TGTGCCAGCGGACGACCTGGGACTAATGAAAAACTGTTTTTT.

This rearrangement joins TRBV7-3 to TRBJ2-3; TRBD2 matches at 9 bases. Trimming cost V 2 bases and J 4 bases; bases outside gene matches: 7. The germline V gene has CDR1 SGHTA and CDR2 FQGTGA. CDR3 size: 16 residues. CDR3 nucleotide sequence: TGTGCCAGCAGCTTAGGGATAGCGGGAGTGTCAGATACGCAGTATTTT. This codes for CASSLGIAGVSDTQYF.

This rearrangement joins TRBV7-2 to TRBJ2-7, with TRBD2 as a possible D gene (6 bases). CDR1 SGHTA and CDR2 FQGNSA come from the germline V gene. V was trimmed by 4 bases and J by 1 base, leaving 11 bases between them. CDR3 length equals 14 residues. Here the CDR3 DNA reads TGTGCCAGCAGCTGGGGACTGGGTTCCTACGAGCAGTACTTC. It translates to CASSWGLGSYEQYF.

V usage is TRBV28 and J usage is TRBJ1-1, with D tentatively TRBD1 (6 bases). Per germline, CDR1 MDHEN and CDR2 SYDVKM. Trimming removed 7 bases from V and 4 bases from J, with 16 bases in between. There are 14 residues in the CDR3. The DNA of the CDR3 is TGTGCCAGCACTGAGGGGGGCGCGGGCACTGAAGCTTTCTTT. As protein: CASTEGGAGTEAFF.

V is TRBV29-1 and J is TRBJ2-5; a weak D match, TRBD2 (5 bases). The CDR3 length is 15 residues. Germline V gives CDR1 SQVTM, CDR2 ANQGSEA. Deletions cut 2 bases from V and 4 bases from J, with 17 bases between. CDR3 amino acids: CSVEPGVGNIETQYF. In nucleotides, the CDR3 is TGCAGCGTTGAACCCGGGGTGGGTAACATAGAGACCCAGTACTTC.

The chain uses TRBV29-1 and TRBJ1-4; unclear D gene. With 7 bases removed from V and 5 bases from J, the gap between germline ends came to 8 bases. The CDR3 contains 11 residues. The V gene's germline CDR1 is SQVTM and CDR2 ANQGSEA. CDR3 DNA: TGCAGCGGGTCTGACAATGAAAAACTGTTTTTT. Translated, it gives CSGSDNEKLFF.

This chain connects TRBV6-5 to TRBJ2-1; 8 nucleotides align to TRBD1. With V trimmed by 1 base and J by 9 bases, 8 bases remained unmatched. Germline lookup yields CDR1 MNHEY and CDR2 SVGAGI. The CDR3 loop spans 15 amino acids. CDR3 DNA sequence: TGTGCCAGCAGTTACTTTACAATTGACAGGGGTGAGCAGTTCTTC. Its protein product is CASSYFTIDRGEQFF.

The CDR3 region has the DNA TGTGCCAGCAGCTTGGGAGGCCTGAACACTGAAGCTTTCTTT. This gives the protein CASSLGGLNTEAFF. The genes are TRBV5-4 and TRBJ1-1; no clear D gene. The V end lost 0 bases, the J end lost 0 bases, and 6 bases lay between the germline ends. Looked up from germline, CDR1 is SGHNT and CDR2 is YYREEE (reference sequence). The CDR3 has 14 amino acids.